Listed below are T cell receptor beta chains from one sample, sequenced in a study of T cells in Graves' hyperthyroidism and ophthalmopathy. MiXCR was run by TCRdb on the multiplex PCR reads, yielding one entry per CDR3 protein. The sample consists of some 600,000 distinct CDR3 sequences, 11% to 15% of them appearing once. Material for sequencing was blood. These receptors originate from a woman younger than 45 with Graves' hyperthyroidism that later progressed to Graves' ophthalmopathy. CDR3s include the opening cysteine and the closing phenylalanine or tryptophan. D genes are given only for firm matches. Clone size is shown for a subset of rows, as once, few, many or a class of expanded clone.

many	TRBD1	TRBV27	TRBJ2-7	TGTGCCAGCAGTCCCGGGACAGGGGCCCACGAGCAGTACTTC	CASSPGTGAHEQYF
many	TRBD1	TRBV6-5	TRBJ2-3	TGTGCCAGCAGTTACGCCTATCAGGACAGGGCGTTTAGCACAGATACGCAGTATTTT	CASSYAYQDRAFSTDTQYF
few	.	TRBV6-1	TRBJ2-3	TGTGCCAGCAGTGAAGGGCCTACGCAGTATTTT	CASSEGPTQYF
.	.	TRBV10-2	TRBJ1-3	TGCGCCAGCAGTGAGCTTGCGGGGACGTCTGGAAACACCATATATTTT	CASSELAGTSGNTIYF
many	.	TRBV5-1	TRBJ2-5	TGCGCCAGCAGGGCAGGGGCAGAGACCCAGTACTTC	CASRAGAETQYF
many	.	TRBV30	TRBJ1-1	TGTGCCTGGAGTGTACAAGGGTTGGGTGAAGCTTTCTTT	CAWSVQGLGEAFF
many	.	TRBV29-1	TRBJ2-1	TGCAGCGTTCGCCCCCAGGGAATAGATGAGCAGTTCTTC	CSVRPQGIDEQFF
few	TRBD1	TRBV9	TRBJ1-1	TGTGCCAGCAACCAAGGGGAGGGGGCGGACACTGAAGCTTTCTTT	CASNQGEGADTEAFF
many	.	TRBV7-6	TRBJ1-6	TGTGCCAGCAGCGAGGGCCCGGGGTCACCCCTCCACTTT	CASSEGPGSPLHF
many	.	TRBV28	TRBJ1-6	TGTGCCAGCAGTTCGCCTACAGGGAATTCACCCCTCCACTTT	CASSSPTGNSPLHF